The source of this T cell receptor (beta chain) is a study of blood T cell repertoires in COVID-19 (dated by TCRdb to 2018 to 2020). A note on the overall study: Samples from collaborators originated in the United States, Italy and Spain and spanned both the acute and convalescent phases of COVID-19. The material from the prospective study consisted of cDNA or gDNA derived from T cells, B-cell-depleted T cells, or PBMCs. The dataset comprised deeply sampled blood TCRbeta repertoires from subjects exposed to, actively infected with, or recovered from COVID-19. A freely available public database, intended as a resource for researchers studying the immune response to SARS-CoV-2, is where the repertoires were released. Samples were obtained from the ongoing ImmuneRACE study (first 160 participants) and from approximately 1,200 subjects provided by 6 global collaborators. A de-identified subject ID, COVID-19 status, age in years and sex were almost always included in the sample metadata. HLA class I and class II types, where available, came from metadata supplied by the sample provider rather than from assay-based typing.

As concerns this clone: Its target antigen remains unknown. Base qualities are not recorded, but no much larger clone differs from it by a single base.

Relative to germline, V is missing 1 base and J is missing 6 bases, with 6 bases of the junction outside any gene match. The CDR3 starts with the cysteine, ends with the phenylalanine, and has 16 residues. The CDR3 DNA has 48 bases and is translated from base 1. CDR1 is given as LNHDA and CDR2 as SQIVND, both from the germline V gene (reference sequence). Collaborating institutions collected whole blood in K2EDTA tubes following their own protocols. For TCRbeta analysis, collaborators shipped samples in one of three forms: frozen whole blood, isolated PBMCs, or DNA extracted from either of those sample types. What the study reported, not specific to this receptor: Clinical and demographic metadata were provided uncurated, with the amount varying by source and participant.

TCRbeta CDR3 regions were amplified from genomic DNA using the immunoSEQ Assay, a bias-controlled multiplex PCR. The authors processed their data as follows. Within the assay, amplification of reference gene primers was used to estimate how many nucleated cells each sample contained. To quantify the absolute abundance of each unique TCRbeta CDR3 rearrangement, sequence reads were collapsed and filtered. For each sample, productive Simpson clonality was calculated by taking the square root of Simpson's diversity index across productive rearrangements. The source is immuneACCESS, and TCRdb retained only in-frame sequences with V and J called. Part of the clones is not carried over; for the studies checked, unresolved V genes explain less than half of this, and the remainder is unexplained. That table supplies the V and J calls and clone size; D and trimming were determined from the DNA. The sample yields roughly 250,000 clones; around 80% were counted once. Roughly 4.2% of the sample rests with the top ten.

This receptor was obtained from a middle-aged woman with active or convalescent COVID-19. This receptor chain uses TRBV19 and TRBJ1-6; TRBD1 matches 7 bases in the middle. The sample consisted of peripheral blood. The DNA reads as follows: TGTGCCAGTAGTATAGGCAGGGGGTCGAGTAATTCACCCCTCCACTTT. The translation is CASSIGRGSSNSPLHF.